These T cell receptor beta chains were read from a single sample in a study of T cells in Graves' hyperthyroidism and ophthalmopathy. Each CDR3 protein is one row after TCRdb ran MiXCR on the multiplex PCR reads. The data contain about 400,000 distinct CDR3 sequences, about 15% of them seen just once; the ten biggest clones take up roughly 13%. Source material: blood. These receptor sequences come from a man between 18 and 35 years old with Graves' ophthalmopathy. The CDR3 runs from the conserved cysteine through the conserved F or W. D genes are given only for firm matches. The size of a clone is reported for some rows only, either as once, few or many, or as a class for expanded clones.

D gene,J gene,V gene,clone size,CDR3 DNA,CDR3 protein
NA,TRBJ2-6,TRBV7-9,few,TGTGCCAGCAGGCCCAGGCGGTCCGGGGCCAACGTCCTGACTTTC,CASRPRRSGANVLTF
NA,TRBJ1-1,TRBV7-2,NA,TGTGCCAGCAGCTTAGTGGGGGGAGCTGAAGCTTTCTTT,CASSLVGGAEAFF
TRBD1,TRBJ2-3,TRBV29-1,NA,TGCAGCGTTGAAGGGGACCGACAGGGGTCGACAGATACGCAGTATTTT,CSVEGDRQGSTDTQYF
NA,TRBJ1-2,TRBV10-3,many,TGTGCCATCAGTGAAACAGGGAGAGGTGACTATGGCTACACCTTC,CAISETGRGDYGYTF
TRBD1,TRBJ2-7,TRBV10-1,few,TGCGCCAGCAGCGCGCGGGCAGGGGGCTACGACGAGCAGTACTTC,CASSARAGGYDEQYF
NA,TRBJ2-1,TRBV19,NA,TGTGCCAGTAGTATTAGCCTCGCGGGGGCCCTGTACAATGAGCAGTTCTTC,CASSISLAGALYNEQFF
NA,TRBJ2-1,TRBV5-1,many,TGCGCCAGCAGCTACCGGGACTTAGACAATGAGCAGTTCTTC,CASSYRDLDNEQFF
TRBD1,TRBJ2-7,TRBV10-1,few,TGCGCCAGCGGGGACAGGGCCGGCGAGCAGTACTTC,CASGDRAGEQYF
NA,TRBJ1-6,TRBV30,few,TGTGCCTGGAGGAGCTCCTATAATTCACCCCTCCACTTT,CAWRSSYNSPLHF
TRBD2,TRBJ2-2,TRBV7-8,many,TGTGCCAGCAGCTTAAACGGGAGGGTCACCGGGGAGCTGTTTTTT,CASSLNGRVTGELFF